This T cell receptor beta chain came from a study of control samples from healthy donors and cancer patients. This clone has a single count. Only in-frame clones appear in the TCRdb table, and some are missing; sequencing was by immunoSEQ multiplex PCR. The profile covers 40,000 to 55,000 clones, with nearly 95% appearing a single time and 23% taken by the ten largest. The germline CDR1 and CDR2 sequences are MNHNS and SASEGT. This CDR3 is built from 14 residues. Trimming stripped 2 bases from V and 2 bases from J, with 4 bases between. The sample taken for sequencing was PBMCs. This chain connects TRBV6-1 to TRBJ2-6; unclear D gene. This clonotype originated in a woman between 45 and 60 years old with head and neck cancer. CDR3 in DNA: TGTGCCAGCAGTGAAAGGGCTGGGGCCAACGTCCTGACTTTC. This translates into CASSERAGANVLTF.